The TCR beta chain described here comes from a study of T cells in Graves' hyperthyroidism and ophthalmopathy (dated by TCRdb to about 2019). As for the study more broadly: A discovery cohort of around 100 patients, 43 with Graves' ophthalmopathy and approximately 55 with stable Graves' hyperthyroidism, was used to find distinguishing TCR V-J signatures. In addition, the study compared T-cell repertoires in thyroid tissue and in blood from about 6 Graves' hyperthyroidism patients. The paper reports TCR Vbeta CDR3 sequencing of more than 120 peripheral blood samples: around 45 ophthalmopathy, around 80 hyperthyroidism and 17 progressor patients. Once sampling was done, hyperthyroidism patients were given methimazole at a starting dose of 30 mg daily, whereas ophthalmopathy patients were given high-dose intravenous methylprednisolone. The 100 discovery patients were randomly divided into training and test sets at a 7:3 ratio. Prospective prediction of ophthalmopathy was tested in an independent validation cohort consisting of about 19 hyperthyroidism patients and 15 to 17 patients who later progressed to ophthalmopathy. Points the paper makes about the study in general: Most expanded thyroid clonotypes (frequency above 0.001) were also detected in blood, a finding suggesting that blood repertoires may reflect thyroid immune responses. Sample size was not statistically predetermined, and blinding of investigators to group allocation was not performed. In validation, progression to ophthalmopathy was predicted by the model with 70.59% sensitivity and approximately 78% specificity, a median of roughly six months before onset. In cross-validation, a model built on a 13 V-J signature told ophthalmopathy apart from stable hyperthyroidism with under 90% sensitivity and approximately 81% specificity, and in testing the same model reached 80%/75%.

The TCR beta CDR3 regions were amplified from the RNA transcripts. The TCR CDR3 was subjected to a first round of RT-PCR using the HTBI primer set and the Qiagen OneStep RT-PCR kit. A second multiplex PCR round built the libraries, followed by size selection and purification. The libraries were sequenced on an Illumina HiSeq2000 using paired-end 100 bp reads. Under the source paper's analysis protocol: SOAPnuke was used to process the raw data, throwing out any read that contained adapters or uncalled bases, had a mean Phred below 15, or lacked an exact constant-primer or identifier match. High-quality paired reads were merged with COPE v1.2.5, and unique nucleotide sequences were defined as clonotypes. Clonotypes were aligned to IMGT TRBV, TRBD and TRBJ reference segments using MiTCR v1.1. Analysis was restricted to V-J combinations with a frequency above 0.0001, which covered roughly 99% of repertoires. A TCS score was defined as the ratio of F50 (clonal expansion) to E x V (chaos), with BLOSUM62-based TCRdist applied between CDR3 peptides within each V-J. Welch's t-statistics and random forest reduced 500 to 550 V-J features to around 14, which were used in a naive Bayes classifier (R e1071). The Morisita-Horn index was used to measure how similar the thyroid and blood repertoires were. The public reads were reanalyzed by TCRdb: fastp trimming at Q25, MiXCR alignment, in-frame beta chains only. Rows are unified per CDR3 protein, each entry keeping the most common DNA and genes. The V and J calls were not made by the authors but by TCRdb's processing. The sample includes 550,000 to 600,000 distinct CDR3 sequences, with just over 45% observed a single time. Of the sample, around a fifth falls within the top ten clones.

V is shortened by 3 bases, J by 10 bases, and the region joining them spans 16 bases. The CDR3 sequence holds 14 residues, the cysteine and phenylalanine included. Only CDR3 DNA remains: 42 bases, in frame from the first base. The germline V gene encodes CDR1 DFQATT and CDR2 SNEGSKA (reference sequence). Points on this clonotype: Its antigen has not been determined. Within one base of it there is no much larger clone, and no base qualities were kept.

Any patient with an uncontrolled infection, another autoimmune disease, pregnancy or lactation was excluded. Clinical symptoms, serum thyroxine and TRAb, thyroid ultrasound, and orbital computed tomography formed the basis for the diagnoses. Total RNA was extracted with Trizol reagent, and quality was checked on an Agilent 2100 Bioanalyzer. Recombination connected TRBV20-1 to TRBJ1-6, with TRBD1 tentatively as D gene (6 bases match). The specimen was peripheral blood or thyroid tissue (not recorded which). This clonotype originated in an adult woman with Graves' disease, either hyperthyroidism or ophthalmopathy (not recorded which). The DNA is TGCAGTGCTAGGTTACAGGGTGAATGGTCACCCCTCCACTTT. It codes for CSARLQGEWSPLHF.